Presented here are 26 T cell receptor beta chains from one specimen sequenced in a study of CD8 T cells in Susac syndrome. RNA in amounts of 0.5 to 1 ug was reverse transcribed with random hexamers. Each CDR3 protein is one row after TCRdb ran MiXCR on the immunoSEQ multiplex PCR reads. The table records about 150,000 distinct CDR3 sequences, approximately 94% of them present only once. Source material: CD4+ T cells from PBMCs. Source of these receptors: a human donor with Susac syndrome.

Written as DNA, the CDR3 is TGCAGCGTCAACAGGGTCATGAACACTGAAGCTTTCTTT. Translated, it gives CSVNRVMNTEAFF. This sequence joins TRBV29-1 and TRBJ1-1; D perhaps matches TRBD1 (6 bases). V shed 6 bases and J shed 0 bases, with 11 bases lying between them. The CDR3 loop spans 13 amino acids. CDR1 and CDR2 (germline): SQVTM, ANQGSEA.

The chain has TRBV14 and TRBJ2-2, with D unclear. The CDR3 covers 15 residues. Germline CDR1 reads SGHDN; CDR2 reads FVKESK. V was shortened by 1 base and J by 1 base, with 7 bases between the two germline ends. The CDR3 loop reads CASSQVRLNTGELFF. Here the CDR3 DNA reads TGTGCCAGCAGCCAAGTCAGGTTGAACACCGGGGAGCTGTTTTTT. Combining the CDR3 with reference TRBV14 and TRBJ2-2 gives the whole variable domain EAGVTQFPSHSVIEKGQTVTLRCDPISGHDNLYWYRRVMGKEIKFLLHFVKESKQDESGMPNNRFLAERTGGTYSTLKVQPAELEDSGVYFCASSQVRLNTGELFFGEGSRLTVL.

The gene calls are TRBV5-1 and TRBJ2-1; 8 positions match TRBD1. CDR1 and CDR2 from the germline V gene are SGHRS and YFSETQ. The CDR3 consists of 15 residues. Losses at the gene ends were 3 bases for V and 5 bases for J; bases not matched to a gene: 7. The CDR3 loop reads CASSSYRGQDNEQFF. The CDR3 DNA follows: TGCGCCAGCAGCTCCTACAGGGGACAGGACAATGAGCAGTTCTTC.

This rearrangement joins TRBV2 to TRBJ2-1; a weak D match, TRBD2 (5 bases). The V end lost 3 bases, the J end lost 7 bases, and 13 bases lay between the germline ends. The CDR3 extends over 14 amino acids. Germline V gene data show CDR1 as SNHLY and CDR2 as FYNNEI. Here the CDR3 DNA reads TGTGCCAGCAGTGAGTTATTAGCGACTAATGAGCAGTTCTTC. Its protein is CASSELLATNEQFF.

In nucleotides, the CDR3 is TGCAGTGCTAGTGGGCCAGCCAATGAGCAGTTCTTC. It is translated as CSASGPANEQFF. The J gene is TRBJ2-1, the V gene TRBV20-1; D unclear. The length of the CDR3 is 12 residues. Germline-derived CDR1 and CDR2 are DFQATT and SNEGSKA (reference sequence). V lost 3 bases and J 6 bases, leaving 9 bases between the germline ends.

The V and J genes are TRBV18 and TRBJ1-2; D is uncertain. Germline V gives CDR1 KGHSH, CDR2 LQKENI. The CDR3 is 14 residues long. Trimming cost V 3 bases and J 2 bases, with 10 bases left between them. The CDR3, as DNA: TGTGCCAGCTCACCTATCACAGAGAACTATGGCTACACCTTC. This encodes CASSPITENYGYTF.

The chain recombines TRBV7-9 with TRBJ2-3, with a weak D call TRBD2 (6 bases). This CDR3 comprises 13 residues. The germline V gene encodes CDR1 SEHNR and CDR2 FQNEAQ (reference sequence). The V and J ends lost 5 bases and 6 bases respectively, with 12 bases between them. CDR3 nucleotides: TGTGCCAGCAGCATACTAGCAACGGATACGCAGTATTTT. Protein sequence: CASSILATDTQYF.

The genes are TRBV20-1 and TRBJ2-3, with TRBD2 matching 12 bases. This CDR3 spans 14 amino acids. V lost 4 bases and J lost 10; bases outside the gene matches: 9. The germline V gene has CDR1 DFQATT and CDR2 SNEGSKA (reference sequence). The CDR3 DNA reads TGCAGTGCTAAGAGGGCTAGCGGGAGGGCCTCGCAGTATTTT. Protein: CSAKRASGRASQYF.

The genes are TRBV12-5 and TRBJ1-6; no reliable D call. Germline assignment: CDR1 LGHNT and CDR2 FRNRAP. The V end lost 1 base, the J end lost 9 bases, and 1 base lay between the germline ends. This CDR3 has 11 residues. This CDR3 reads CASGLGSPLHF. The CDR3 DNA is TGTGCTAGTGGTTTGGGTTCACCCCTCCACTTT. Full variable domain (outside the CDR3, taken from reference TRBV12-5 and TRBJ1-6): DARVTQTPRHKVTEMGQEVTMRCQPILGHNTVFWYRQTMMQGLELLAYFRNRAPLDDSGMPKDRFSAEMPDATLATLKIQPSEPRDSAVYFCASGLGSPLHFGNGTRLTVT.

The CDR3 nucleotides read TGTGCCACCAGCAGAGATAGGGGGAGAAGTCTTGGGAACTATGGCTACACCTTC. It encodes CATSRDRGRSLGNYGYTF. The V gene is TRBV15, the J gene TRBJ1-2; the D gene is possibly TRBD1 (6 bases). The germline gives CDR1 LNHNV, CDR2 YYDKDF (reference sequence). Trimming took off 0 bases at V and 2 bases at J, with 19 bases between the two ends. This CDR3 is built from 18 residues.

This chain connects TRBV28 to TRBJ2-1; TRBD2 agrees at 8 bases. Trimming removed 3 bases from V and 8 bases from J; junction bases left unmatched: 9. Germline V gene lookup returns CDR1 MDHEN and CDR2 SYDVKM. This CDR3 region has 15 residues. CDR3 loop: CASSFLGRVGDEQFF. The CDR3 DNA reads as TGTGCCAGCAGTTTTCTCGGGAGGGTCGGGGATGAGCAGTTCTTC.

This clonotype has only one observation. The CDR3 coding sequence is TGTGCCAGCAGTCACTCGCTGTTACAGGGGGCTGATGGGACCCAGTACTTC. Its translation is CASSHSLLQGADGTQYF. This chain uses TRBV12-3 or TRBV12-4 with TRBJ2-5, with 9 bases aligning to TRBD1. The CDR3 covers 17 residues. Unmatched junction bases numbered 17, after V lost 5 bases and J lost 7 bases.

In DNA form, the CDR3 reads TGTGCCAGCAGTCTAGCCCGTGGCGAGCAGTACTTC. Translated, it gives CASSLARGEQYF. This chain joins TRBV28 and TRBJ2-7; D is perhaps TRBD2 (5 bases). From germline, CDR1 is MDHEN and CDR2 SYDVKM. V was pared by 5 bases and J by 6 bases, with 11 bases between. This CDR3 has 12 amino acids.

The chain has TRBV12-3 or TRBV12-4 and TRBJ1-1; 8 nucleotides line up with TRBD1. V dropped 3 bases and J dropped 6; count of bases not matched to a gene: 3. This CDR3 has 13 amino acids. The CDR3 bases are TGTGCCAGCAGTTTGGCAGGGGGCTCTGAAGCTTTCTTT. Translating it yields CASSLAGGSEAFF.

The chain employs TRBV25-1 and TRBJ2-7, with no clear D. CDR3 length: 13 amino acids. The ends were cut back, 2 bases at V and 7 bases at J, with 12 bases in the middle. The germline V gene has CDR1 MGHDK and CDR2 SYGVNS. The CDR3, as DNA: TGTGCCAGCAGTGAAAACGAACCCACAGAGCAGTACTTC. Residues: CASSENEPTEQYF.

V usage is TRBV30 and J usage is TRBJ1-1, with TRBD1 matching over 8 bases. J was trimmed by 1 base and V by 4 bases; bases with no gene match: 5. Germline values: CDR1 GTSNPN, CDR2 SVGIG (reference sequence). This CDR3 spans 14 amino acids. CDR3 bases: TGTGCCTGGAAGGACAGGGTCCCGAACACTGAAGCTTTCTTT. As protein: CAWKDRVPNTEAFF.

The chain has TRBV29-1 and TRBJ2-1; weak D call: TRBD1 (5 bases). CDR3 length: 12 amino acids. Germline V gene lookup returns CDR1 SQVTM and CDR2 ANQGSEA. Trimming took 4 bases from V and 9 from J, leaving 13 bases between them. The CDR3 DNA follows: TGCAGCGTTGGGCAGGGAATAAGTGAGCAGTTCTTC. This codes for CSVGQGISEQFF.

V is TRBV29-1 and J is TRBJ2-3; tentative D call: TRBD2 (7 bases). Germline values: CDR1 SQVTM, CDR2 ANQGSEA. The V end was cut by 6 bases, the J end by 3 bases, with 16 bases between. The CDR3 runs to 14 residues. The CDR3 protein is CSVGGGTVTDTQYF. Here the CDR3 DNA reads TGCAGCGTGGGAGGGGGGACGGTAACAGATACGCAGTATTTT.

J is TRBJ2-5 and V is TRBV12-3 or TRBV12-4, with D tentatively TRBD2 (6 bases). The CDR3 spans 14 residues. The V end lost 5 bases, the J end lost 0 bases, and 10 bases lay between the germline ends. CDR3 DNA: TGTGCCAGCAGTGTCCGGGACTACCAAGAGACCCAGTACTTC. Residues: CASSVRDYQETQYF.

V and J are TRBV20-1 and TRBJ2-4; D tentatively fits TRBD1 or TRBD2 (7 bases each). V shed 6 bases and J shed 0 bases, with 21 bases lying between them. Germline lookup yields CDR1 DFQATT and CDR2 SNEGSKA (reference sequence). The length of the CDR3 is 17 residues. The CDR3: CSAREGRGQLAKNIQYF. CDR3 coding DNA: TGCAGTGCCAGGGAGGGGAGGGGGCAGTTAGCCAAAAACATTCAGTACTTC.

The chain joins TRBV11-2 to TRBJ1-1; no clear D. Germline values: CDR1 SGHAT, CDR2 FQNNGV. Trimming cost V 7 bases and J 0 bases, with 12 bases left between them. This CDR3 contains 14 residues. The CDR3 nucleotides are TGTGCCAGCATCCCTACCCGGGTGAACACTGAAGCTTTCTTT. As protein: CASIPTRVNTEAFF.

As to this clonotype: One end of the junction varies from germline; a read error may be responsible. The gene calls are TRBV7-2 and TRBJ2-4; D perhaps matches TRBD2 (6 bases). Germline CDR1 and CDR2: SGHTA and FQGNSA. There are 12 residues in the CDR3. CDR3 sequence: CASSGQGRPGDF. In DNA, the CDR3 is TGTGCCAGCAGCGGCCAGGGACGCCCGGGGGACTTC.

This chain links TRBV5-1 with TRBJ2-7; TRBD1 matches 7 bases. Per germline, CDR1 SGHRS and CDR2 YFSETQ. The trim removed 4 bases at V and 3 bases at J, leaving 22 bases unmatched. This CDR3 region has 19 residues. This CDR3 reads CASSPKGQTLRGDFYEQYF. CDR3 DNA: TGCGCCAGCAGCCCCAAGGGACAGACCCTTCGGGGAGACTTCTACGAGCAGTACTTC.

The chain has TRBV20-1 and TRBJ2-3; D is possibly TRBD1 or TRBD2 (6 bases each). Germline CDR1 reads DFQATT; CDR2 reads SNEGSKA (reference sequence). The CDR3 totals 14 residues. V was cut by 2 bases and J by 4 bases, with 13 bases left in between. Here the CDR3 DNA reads TGCAGTGCTAGATTGGGGGGCAGGGCAGATACGCAGTATTTT. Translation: CSARLGGRADTQYF.

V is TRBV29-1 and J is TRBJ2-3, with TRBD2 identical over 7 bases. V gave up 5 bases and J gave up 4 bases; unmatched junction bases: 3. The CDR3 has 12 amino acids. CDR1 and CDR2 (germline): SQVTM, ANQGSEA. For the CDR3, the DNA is TGCAGCGTTTTAGCGGGTGCAGATACGCAGTATTTT. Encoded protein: CSVLAGADTQYF.

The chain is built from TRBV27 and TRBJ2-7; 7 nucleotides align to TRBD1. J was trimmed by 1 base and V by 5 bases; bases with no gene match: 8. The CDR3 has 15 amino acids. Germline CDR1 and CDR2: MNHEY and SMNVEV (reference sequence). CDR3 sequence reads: CASSPDRPRSYEQYF. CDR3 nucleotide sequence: TGTGCCAGCAGTCCGGACAGGCCCCGGTCCTACGAGCAGTACTTC.